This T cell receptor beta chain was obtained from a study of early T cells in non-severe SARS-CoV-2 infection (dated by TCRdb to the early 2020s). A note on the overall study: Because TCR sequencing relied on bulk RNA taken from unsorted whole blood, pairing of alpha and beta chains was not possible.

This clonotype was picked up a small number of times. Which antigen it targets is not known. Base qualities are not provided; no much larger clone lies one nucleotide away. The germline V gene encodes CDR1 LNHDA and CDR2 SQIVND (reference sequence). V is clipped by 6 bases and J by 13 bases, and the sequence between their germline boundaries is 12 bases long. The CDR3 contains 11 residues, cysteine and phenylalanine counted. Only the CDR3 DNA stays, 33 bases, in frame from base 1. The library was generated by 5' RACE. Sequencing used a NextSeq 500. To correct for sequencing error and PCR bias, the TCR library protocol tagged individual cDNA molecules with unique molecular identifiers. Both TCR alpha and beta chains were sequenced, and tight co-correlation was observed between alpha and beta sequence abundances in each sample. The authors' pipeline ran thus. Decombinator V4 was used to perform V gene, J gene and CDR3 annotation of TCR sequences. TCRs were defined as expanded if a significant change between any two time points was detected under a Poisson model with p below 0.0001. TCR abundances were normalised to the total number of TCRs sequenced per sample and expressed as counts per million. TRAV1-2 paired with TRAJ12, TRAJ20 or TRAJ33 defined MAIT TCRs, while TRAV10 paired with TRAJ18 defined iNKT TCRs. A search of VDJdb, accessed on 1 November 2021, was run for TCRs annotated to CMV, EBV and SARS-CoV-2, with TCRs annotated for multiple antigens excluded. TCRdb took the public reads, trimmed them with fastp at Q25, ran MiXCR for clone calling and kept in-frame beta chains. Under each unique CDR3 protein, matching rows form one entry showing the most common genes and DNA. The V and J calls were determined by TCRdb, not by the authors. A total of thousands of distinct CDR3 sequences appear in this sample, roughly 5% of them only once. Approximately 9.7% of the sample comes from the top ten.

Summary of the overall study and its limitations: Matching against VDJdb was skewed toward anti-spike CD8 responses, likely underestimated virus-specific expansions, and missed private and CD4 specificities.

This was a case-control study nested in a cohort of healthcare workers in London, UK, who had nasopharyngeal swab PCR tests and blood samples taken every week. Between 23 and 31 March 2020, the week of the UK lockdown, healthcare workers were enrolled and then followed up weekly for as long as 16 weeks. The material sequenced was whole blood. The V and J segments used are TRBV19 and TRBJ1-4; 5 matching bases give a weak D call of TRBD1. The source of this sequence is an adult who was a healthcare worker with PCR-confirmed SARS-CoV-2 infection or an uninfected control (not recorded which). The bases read TGTGCCAGTAGACAGGAGGCTTTACTGTTTTTT. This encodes CASRQEALLFF.